The source of this T cell receptor (beta chain) is a study of shared T cell receptors in the human thymus. The CDR3 has 15 amino acids. V was clipped by 4 bases and J by 2 bases, with 15 bases between them. CDR1 is MGHRA and CDR2 is YSYEKL in the germline V gene. Produced via immunoSEQ multiplex PCR; TCRdb's table is partial and in-frame only. The sample records almost 550,000 clones, around 78% being singletons. These data also featured in a second study, about human thymus T cells. That source reports: During corrective heart surgery, resections were taken, and the thymus tissue came from them. It looked as if thymic and blood repertoires used V and J genes in a biased way.

The sequence was obtained from a boy under three years old with a congenital heart defect. The material sequenced was thymocytes. The V and J genes are TRBV4-1 and TRBJ2-7, with D perhaps matching TRBD1 (6 bases). CDR3 DNA: TGCGCCAGCAGCCGGGCCACAGGGCTTCCCTACGAGCAGTACTTC. Its protein product is CASSRATGLPYEQYF.